Following are 17 T cell receptor beta chains from one sample sequenced in a study of T cell responses to AZD1222 COVID-19 vaccine. Clones were sequenced by immunoSEQ multiplex PCR, and TCRdb holds only the in-frame ones, with some missing. The sample lists some 250,000 clones, almost 95% occurring once. The sample was peripheral blood, taken 28 days after the second AZD1222 dose. The receptor source for this set is an adult who received the AZD1222 COVID-19 vaccine.

The V call is TRBV4-1, the J call TRBJ1-2, with 7 positions matching TRBD1. With V trimmed by 2 bases and J by 8 bases, 11 bases remained unmatched. The CDR3 length is 15 residues. Germline V gene sequence: CDR1 MGHRA, CDR2 YSYEKL. The CDR3 nucleotides read TGCGCCAGCAGCCAAAGGGACAGCGGGCTAGGGGGCTACACCTTC. Amino acid sequence: CASSQRDSGLGGYTF.

This chain links TRBV5-1 with TRBJ2-1; TRBD2 is a possible D gene (6 bases). The germline V gene encodes CDR1 SGHRS and CDR2 YFSETQ. This CDR3 has 15 residues. V was cut by 6 bases and J by 1 base, with 14 bases left in between. The CDR3 loop reads CASTRGAASYNEQFF. The DNA of the CDR3 is TGCGCCAGCACCCGCGGGGCTGCATCCTACAATGAGCAGTTCTTC.

The V call is TRBV4-2, the J call TRBJ2-7, with D maybe TRBD2 (6 bases). Trimming took off 1 base at V and 7 bases at J, with 14 bases between the two ends. Germline CDR1 and CDR2: LGHNA and YNFKEQ. This CDR3 contains 14 residues. CDR3 sequence: CASSQAKRVGEQYF. The CDR3 coding sequence is TGTGCCAGCAGCCAAGCGAAGCGGGTGGGGGAGCAGTACTTC.

The gene calls are TRBV7-3 and TRBJ2-1; 11 bases agree with TRBD2. The CDR3 has 15 amino acids. The germline gives CDR1 SGHTA, CDR2 FQGTGA. V gave up 5 bases and J gave up 2 bases; unmatched junction bases: 2. Here the CDR3 DNA reads TGTGCCAGCAGCGCGGGACTAGCGGCCTACAATGAGCAGTTCTTC. Translating it yields CASSAGLAAYNEQFF. The full variable domain, its missing parts supplied by reference TRBV7-3 and TRBJ2-1, is GAGVSQTPSNKVTEKGKYVELRCDPISGHTALYWYRQSLGQGPEFLIYFQGTGAADDSGLPNDRFFAVRPEGSVSTLKIQRTERGDSAVYLCASSAGLAAYNEQFFGPGTRLTVL.

This clone is a singleton in its sample. V gene TRBV5-5 combines with J gene TRBJ1-2; unclear D gene. CDR1 SGHKS and CDR2 YYEKEE come from the germline V gene (reference sequence). V was cut by 4 bases and J by 2 bases, with 9 bases left in between. CDR3 length: 13 amino acids. The CDR3 region is CASSTDGNYGYTF. The CDR3 bases are TGTGCCAGCAGCACGGACGGAAACTATGGCTACACCTTC.

The J gene is TRBJ2-7, the V gene TRBV5-1; no clear D gene. This CDR3 is built from 14 residues. CDR1 is SGHRS and CDR2 is YFSETQ in the germline V gene. V shed 0 bases and J shed 6 bases, with 13 bases lying between them. The CDR3 coding sequence is TGCGCCAGCAGCTTGGAAGGGATTGGCGTCGAGCAGTACTTC. Translation: CASSLEGIGVEQYF.

The DNA for the CDR3 is TGCGCCAGCAGCTTGGCCGCGCCGGTAAGGGGGGAAGCTTTCTTT. It translates to CASSLAAPVRGEAFF. This chain links TRBV5-1 with TRBJ1-1; possible D gene TRBD1, 6 bases. The length of the CDR3 is 15 residues. The germline V gene has CDR1 SGHRS and CDR2 YFSETQ. V lost 0 bases and J lost 8, with 17 bases in between.

The genes are TRBV19 and TRBJ2-7; the D gene could be TRBD1 or TRBD2 (6 bases each). The CDR3 runs 15 residues. The germline gives CDR1 LNHDA, CDR2 SQIVND (reference sequence). The ends were cut back, 6 bases at V and 3 bases at J, with 18 bases in the middle. In nucleotides, the CDR3 is TGTGCCAGTAGCCTACTTCCGGGGGCCTACTACGAGCAGTACTTC. Amino acids: CASSLLPGAYYEQYF.

V usage is TRBV27 and J usage is TRBJ2-7; D unclear. The CDR3 is 13 residues long. The germline gives CDR1 MNHEY, CDR2 SMNVEV (reference sequence). Trimming stripped 8 bases from V and 3 bases from J, with 14 bases between. Here the CDR3 DNA reads TGTGCCAGCGCCGGTTCTTCTGTCTACGAGCAGTACTTC. Translated: CASAGSSVYEQYF.

The chain combines TRBV24-1 with TRBJ2-3, with D perhaps matching TRBD2 (5 bases). V lost 4 bases and J lost 2, with 12 bases in between. The CDR3 is made up of 15 amino acids. Germline CDR1 and CDR2: KGHDR and SFDVKD. CDR3 in amino acids: CATSESGKLTDTQYF. Written as DNA, the CDR3 is TGTGCCACCAGTGAGTCGGGAAAACTCACAGATACGCAGTATTTT.

CDR3 DNA: TGTGCCAGCAGTGGGAGAGGGGAAGGCTACACCTTC. Encoded protein: CASSGRGEGYTF. The chain links TRBV12-3 or TRBV12-4 to TRBJ1-2; D is possibly TRBD1 (5 bases). Trimming removed 5 bases at V and 8 bases at J, with 12 bases between. CDR3 length: 12 amino acids.

The chain employs TRBV28 and TRBJ2-2; 11 positions agree with TRBD2. The J segment lost 10 bases and the V segment lost 6 bases, leaving 4 bases of the junction unmatched. Germline CDR1 and CDR2: MDHEN and SYDVKM. The CDR3 contains 13 residues. The CDR3 DNA reads as TGTGCCAGCAGACTAGCGGGAGTTGTGGAGCTGTTTTTT. The encoded protein is CASRLAGVVELFF.

The chain links TRBV25-1 to TRBJ2-1; D is perhaps TRBD2 (5 bases). The germline V gene has CDR1 MGHDK and CDR2 SYGVNS. Trimming took 4 bases from V and 8 from J, leaving 18 bases between them. The CDR3 spans 15 residues. The CDR3 region is CASSGSGRPGDEQFF. In DNA form, the CDR3 reads TGTGCCAGCAGTGGCTCGGGGAGACCCGGGGATGAGCAGTTCTTC.

The V and J genes are TRBV6-1 and TRBJ2-3; D not resolved. In germline, CDR1 is MNHNS, CDR2 SASEGT. V lost 0 bases to trimming and J lost 2 bases, with 9 bases between them. The CDR3 is 15 residues long. The CDR3, as DNA: TGTGCCAGCAGTGAAGCGTACCCTTACACAGATACGCAGTATTTT. Translating it yields CASSEAYPYTDTQYF.

The chain is built from TRBV5-4 and TRBJ1-2; no definite D call. The V gene lost 5 bases and the J gene lost 4 bases, with 9 bases spanning the gap. The CDR3 spans 12 residues. Germline loops: CDR1 SGHNT, CDR2 YYREEE (reference sequence). The CDR3 spells CASRSGVYGYTF. The CDR3 DNA reads TGTGCCAGCAGGTCAGGAGTCTATGGCTACACCTTC.

The chain combines TRBV7-6 with TRBJ2-2, with D tentatively TRBD1 (6 bases). The CDR3 has 15 amino acids. V lost 5 bases and J lost 3, with 13 bases in between. Germline V CDR1 and CDR2: SGHVS, FNYEAQ. For the CDR3, the DNA is TGTGCCAGCAGCGAACAGGGATTTGACACCGGGGAGCTGTTTTTT. As protein: CASSEQGFDTGELFF.

This sequence joins TRBV7-2 and TRBJ1-2, with 7 nucleotides matching TRBD1. This CDR3 has 15 residues. V was pared by 5 bases and J by 2 bases, with 8 bases of the junction left unmatched. The germline V gene encodes CDR1 SGHTA and CDR2 FQGNSA. As DNA, the CDR3 is TGTGCCAGCAGCCTAGGGGGCACCGGGAACTATGGCTACACCTTC. It codes for CASSLGGTGNYGYTF.